Listed below are T cell receptor beta chains from one sample, sequenced in a study of T cells in tuberculosis. Produced via immunoSEQ multiplex PCR; TCRdb's table is partial and in-frame only. The sample consists of 50,000 or so clones, 88% of them appearing once. Sequencing was performed on CD1b-GMM tetramer-negative cells sorted from PBMCs. These receptors all come from an adult woman with latent tuberculosis. CDR3s include the opening cysteine and the closing phenylalanine or tryptophan. D genes are given only for firm matches. Expanded clones get a size class; other rows say once, few or many, or leave the size out.

abundance,v_gene,len,d_gene,j_gene,CDR3aa,CDR3nt
few,TRBV27,15,NA,TRBJ2-5,CASSSPYGGTETQYF,TGTGCCAGCAGTTCCCCCTACGGGGGTACAGAGACCCAGTACTTC
NA,TRBV2,16,TRBD2,TRBJ2-7,CASSRDGGTRDHEQYF,TGTGCCAGCAGCCGGGACGGAGGGACTAGGGACCACGAGCAGTACTTC
NA,TRBV25-1,15,TRBD1,TRBJ2-5,CASSRQGTEKETQYF,TGTGCCAGCAGCAGACAGGGGACAGAGAAAGAGACCCAGTACTTC
NA,TRBV15,16,TRBD1,TRBJ2-7,CATSSDSGTASYEQYF,TGTGCCACCAGCAGCGATTCCGGGACAGCGTCCTACGAGCAGTACTTC
few,TRBV19,15,TRBD1,TRBJ1-6,CASSSRTGNNSPLHF,TGTGCCAGTAGTTCAAGGACAGGGAATAATTCACCCCTCCACTTT
NA,TRBV5-6,17,NA,TRBJ1-2,CASSLRTWGVQNYGYTF,TGTGCCAGCAGCTTACGAACTTGGGGGGTTCAGAACTATGGCTACACCTTC
once,TRBV4-1,16,NA,TRBJ2-7,CASSQDLVSLAYEQYF,TGCGCCAGCAGCCAAGATCTTGTCAGCCTAGCCTACGAGCAGTACTTC
NA,TRBV7-8,16,NA,TRBJ1-5,CASSLGAPNSNQPQHF,TGTGCCAGCAGCTTAGGGGCACCGAATAGCAATCAGCCCCAGCATTTT
NA,TRBV10-3,14,NA,TRBJ1-3,CAISEYREGNTIYF,TGTGCCATCAGTGAGTACAGGGAAGGAAACACCATATATTTT
NA,TRBV28,12,NA,TRBJ2-7,CASSSRGFEQYF,TGTGCCAGCAGCTCCAGGGGTTTCGAGCAGTACTTC